This T cell receptor (beta chain) came from a study of Graves' ophthalmopathy and Graves' hyperthyroidism listed by TCRdb under 2018. At the level of the whole study: Peripheral blood was collected at initial diagnosis, prior to any treatment. To tell Graves' ophthalmopathy apart from Graves' hyperthyroidism, and to predict which patients would progress to ophthalmopathy, the study relied on TCR beta repertoire signatures. In over 5 hyperthyroidism patients, the T-cell repertoires found in thyroid tissue were compared with those found in blood. In total, under 150 blood samples were TCR-sequenced: 40 to 45 ophthalmopathy, some 75 hyperthyroidism and about 17 hyperthyroidism-to-ophthalmopathy patients. An independent validation cohort comprised roughly 20 hyperthyroidism patients and about 16 patients who later progressed from hyperthyroidism to ophthalmopathy. Following sample collection, hyperthyroidism patients were given methimazole at a starting dose of 30 mg daily, and ophthalmopathy patients were given high-dose intravenous methylprednisolone. For training and testing, the 100 or so patients in the discovery cohort were randomly divided in a 7:3 ratio. To explore V-J signatures that distinguish ophthalmopathy from hyperthyroidism, a discovery set of 100 patients was enrolled, made up of 40 to 45 with ophthalmopathy and 55 to 65 with stable hyperthyroidism.

V loses 5 bases, J loses 0 bases, and the germline ends lie 12 bases apart. The CDR3 holds 15 amino acids from the cysteine to the phenylalanine. The DNA shown is the 45-base CDR3, in frame from base 1. Stable hyperthyroidism was defined as no progression to ophthalmopathy within 18 months of follow-up. Hyperthyroidism patients were newly diagnosed, with disease duration under 2 months, and aged 18 to 65 years. Patients were excluded if they had other autoimmune diseases, uncontrolled infections, pregnancy or lactation. Diagnosis relied on clinical symptoms, serum thyroxine, TRAb, thyroid ultrasound and orbital computed tomography. Ficoll-Paque density gradient centrifugation was used to isolate PBMCs from approximately 11 ml of fresh peripheral blood. Total RNA was extracted using Trizol reagent, and RNA quality was checked on an Agilent 2100 Bioanalyzer. The research as a whole found: Sample size was not predetermined statistically, and investigators were not blinded to group allocation. Most of the expanded thyroid clonotypes with a frequency above 0.001 were also detected in blood, and it was suggested that the thyroid immune response may be reflected by blood repertoires. In validation, the model predicted ophthalmopathy progression with more than 70% sensitivity and about 73% specificity; about a dozen predicted patients were CT-confirmed with GO in a median of roughly 6.8 months. In cross-validation, the 13-signature model distinguished ophthalmopathy from stable hyperthyroidism with about 90% sensitivity and around 84% specificity, while in the test set the corresponding values were about 80% and 75%.

This clonotype was observed at least ten times. The target of this receptor is not known. Base quality data are lacking; no much larger clone is found one base away. For repertoire sequencing, TCR beta CDR3 regions were amplified from RNA transcripts. A first-round RT-PCR used HTBI primers with the Qiagen OneStep RT-PCR kit, followed by a second-round multiplex PCR, size selection and purification. Libraries were sequenced on an Illumina HiSeq2000 using paired-end 100 bp reads. The source study handled its data this way. SOAPnuke was used to process the reads, removing any read that contained adapters or uncalled bases, had a mean Phred below 15, or lacked an exact match to the constant primer or identifier. High-quality paired reads were merged with COPE v1.2.5. Each unique nucleotide sequence was defined as a clonotype, and clonotypes were aligned to IMGT TRB V, D and J references with MiTCR v1.1. Only V-J combinations with frequency above 0.0001 were analysed, covering approximately 99% of repertoires. A TCR clonal expansion and chaos score per V-J combination was defined as the ratio of F50 clonal expansion to chaos observed in the TCRdist matrix. Welch's t-statistics and random forest were used to narrow the features down to 10 to 15 V-J combinations, which were then fed into a naive Bayes classifier. The Morisita-Horn index was used to measure how similar the thyroid and blood repertoires were. TCRdb's own reprocessing of the public reads used fastp at Q25 and MiXCR and kept productive beta chains. For every CDR3 protein sequence, its rows merge into one entry that carries the most common genes and DNA. In this record, the V and J calls reflect TCRdb's handling and not the investigators' own analysis. The sample table shows around 400,000 distinct CDR3 sequences, and roughly 20% are seen once. The ten biggest clones cover around 3.2% of the sample.

The specimen sequenced was peripheral blood. The origin of this receptor is a woman in her late teens or twenties with stable Graves' hyperthyroidism. Donor details come from another sample of the same person, matched by shared clones. Recombination joined TRBV12-3 or TRBV12-4 with TRBJ2-3; the D gene is possibly TRBD2, with 6 bases matching. The CDR3 region: CASSGSGLSTDTQYF. The nucleotides are TGTGCCAGCAGTGGTAGCGGATTAAGCACAGATACGCAGTATTTT.